The 2 T cell receptor beta chains below were found in one sample sequenced in a study of cytomegalovirus exposure and HLA in healthy donors. Vbeta (60) and Jbeta (13) primers were used in the PCR. Using immunoSEQ multiplex PCR, the repertoire was profiled, and TCRdb retains in-frame clones only, with some absent. The sample yields some 120,000 clones, roughly 82% seen once. Source material: PBMCs. These receptors came from a male donor in good health and CMV-seropositive.

The chain joins TRBV6-4 to TRBJ2-3; TRBD2 is a possible D gene (6 bases). The CDR3 contains 14 residues. V was cut by 3 bases and J by 2 bases, with 9 bases left in between. Germline loops: CDR1 MRHNA, CDR2 SNTAGT. CDR3 sequence (DNA): TGTGCCAGCAGTGAGGGGGGACTCACAGATACGCAGTATTTT. Protein: CASSEGGLTDTQYF.

The chain couples TRBV5-5 to TRBJ2-5, with a weak D call TRBD2 (5 bases). V lost 0 bases and J 5 bases, leaving 14 bases between the germline ends. The CDR3 is 15 amino acids. Looked up from germline, CDR1 is SGHKS and CDR2 is YYEKEE (reference sequence). CDR3 in amino acids: CASSLEGEEAETQYF. CDR3 nucleotide sequence: TGTGCCAGCAGCTTGGAGGGCGAGGAGGCGGAGACCCAGTACTTC.